The 21 T cell receptor beta chains below come from one sample, sequenced in a study of shared clonotypes between healthy human individuals. The repertoire was sequenced with immunoSEQ multiplex PCR; TCRdb's copy has only in-frame clones and lacks some. The sample consists of millions of clones, more than 90% of them appearing once. Sequencing was done on a sample of naive CD4+ T cells sorted from blood. The subset is: CD45RA+ positively selected. The receptor source for this set is a man younger than 30 in good health.

This clone was seen only once. The V gene is TRBV29-1, the J gene TRBJ2-3; 10 bases match TRBD2. V lost 7 bases, J lost 4 bases, and 8 bases stayed unmatched. CDR1 and CDR2 from the germline V gene are SQVTM and ANQGSEA. This CDR3 is 14 amino acids long. As DNA, the CDR3 is TGCAGCGCCCAAGGGCTAGCGGGAGCAGATACGCAGTATTTT. Residues: CSAQGLAGADTQYF.

CDR3 in amino acids: CASSVSALRGVQPQHF. CDR3 nucleotide sequence: TGTGCCAGCAGCGTTTCGGCCCTCCGTGGTGTTCAGCCCCAGCATTTT. This rearrangement joins TRBV9 to TRBJ1-5, with no clear D. The CDR3 is 16 residues long. Deletions cut 2 bases from V and 6 bases from J, with 18 bases between. Germline CDR1 and CDR2: SGDLS and YYNGEE. Drawing the rest from reference TRBV9 and TRBJ1-5, the complete variable domain is DSGVTQTPKHLITATGQRVTLRCSPRSGDLSVYWYQQSLDQGLQFLIQYYNGEERAKGNILERFSAQQFPDLHSELNLSSLELGDSALYFCASSVSALRGVQPQHFGDGTRLSIL.

This clone was seen only once. This sample includes further DNA sequences coding for the same CDR3. The chain uses TRBV6-1 and TRBJ2-1; D is perhaps TRBD2 (6 bases). Germline loops: CDR1 MNHNS, CDR2 SASEGT. The CDR3 length is 14 residues. With 6 bases removed from V and 1 base from J, the gap between germline ends came to 10 bases. CDR3 sequence reads: CASSRDSSYNEQFF. The CDR3 DNA reads TGTGCCAGCAGCCGGGACTCATCCTACAATGAGCAGTTCTTC.

The chain joins TRBV6-1 to TRBJ2-7; 8 nucleotides line up with TRBD1. The CDR3 is 15 amino acids. Germline V gives CDR1 MNHNS, CDR2 SASEGT. V shed 7 bases, J shed 1 base, and the junction held 9 bases outside the gene matches. In DNA form, the CDR3 reads TGTGCCAGCACCGCCTCGGGACAGGTTTCCTACGAGCAGTACTTC. Encoded protein: CASTASGQVSYEQYF.

This chain uses TRBV11-2 with TRBJ1-2; tentative D call: TRBD1 (5 bases). The CDR3 extends over 14 amino acids. In germline, CDR1 is SGHAT, CDR2 FQNNGV. Trimming took off 5 bases at V and 3 bases at J, with 13 bases between the two ends. CDR3: CASSAQGNYYGYTF. Written as DNA, the CDR3 is TGTGCCAGCAGCGCGCAGGGCAACTACTATGGCTACACCTTC.

The chain couples TRBV7-9 to TRBJ1-3; D possibly corresponds to TRBD1 (5 bases). V was clipped by 1 base and J by 1 base, with 14 bases between them. Looked up from germline, CDR1 is SEHNR and CDR2 is FQNEAQ (reference sequence). This CDR3 is built from 17 residues. The CDR3 reads CASSLVVLGVSGNTIYF. The CDR3 DNA sequence: TGTGCCAGCAGCTTAGTAGTGCTGGGGGTATCTGGAAACACCATATATTTT. The full variable domain, completed using reference TRBV7-9 and TRBJ1-3, is DTGVSQNPRHKITKRGQNVTFRCDPISEHNRLYWYRQTLGQGPEFLTYFQNEAQLEKSRLLSDRFSAERPKGSFSTLEIQRTEQGDSAMYLCASSLVVLGVSGNTIYFGEGSWLTVV.

The chain links TRBV23-1 to TRBJ1-5, with 9 bases matching TRBD1. TRBV23-1 is filed as an ORF, its function uncertain. The CDR3 consists of 14 residues. J gave up 3 bases and V 11 bases, and 8 bases lay outside the gene matches. CDR3 amino acids: CAGWTGASNQPQHF. The CDR3 bases are TGCGCCGGCTGGACAGGGGCTTCCAATCAGCCCCAGCATTTT.

The J gene is TRBJ1-6, the V gene TRBV5-4; D is uncertain. V was clipped by 4 bases and J by 9 bases, with 17 bases between them. There are 15 residues in the CDR3. The germline V gene encodes CDR1 SGHNT and CDR2 YYREEE (reference sequence). Written as DNA, the CDR3 is TGTGCCAGCAGCCTAGGAATCCAGGAGGCTTCACCCCTCCACTTT. Translation gives CASSLGIQEASPLHF.

This chain uses TRBV29-1 with TRBJ2-7; D remains unclear. Germline V lookup: CDR1 SQVTM, CDR2 ANQGSEA. V was pared by 7 bases and J by 0 bases, with 16 bases between. CDR3 length equals 14 residues. This chain's CDR3 is CSGTVGSSSYEQYF. The CDR3 DNA reads TGCAGCGGTACCGTAGGTTCAAGCTCCTACGAGCAGTACTTC.

The chain employs TRBV18 and TRBJ2-5; the match to TRBD2 covers 7 bases. V lost 5 bases, J lost 1 base, and 4 bases stayed unmatched. Germline CDR1 reads KGHSH; CDR2 reads LQKENI. This CDR3 region has 14 residues. The CDR3 bases are TGTGCCAGCTCATACGGGAGGATCCAAGAGACCCAGTACTTC. Translation: CASSYGRIQETQYF.

This chain uses TRBV12-5 with TRBJ2-3, with 7 positions matching TRBD2. The CDR3 consists of 15 residues. With 0 bases clipped from V and 5 bases from J, the junction kept 5 bases outside the gene matches. CDR1 LGHNT and CDR2 FRNRAP come from the germline V gene. For the CDR3, the DNA is TGTGCTAGTGGTTTGGTACGGAAGCGGGAAGATACGCAGTATTTT. It codes for CASGLVRKREDTQYF.

This chain uses TRBV7-2 with TRBJ1-2; possible D gene TRBD1, 6 bases. CDR3 size: 14 residues. Germline lookup yields CDR1 SGHTA and CDR2 FQGNSA. The ends were cut back, 3 bases at V and 3 bases at J, with 11 bases in the middle. This CDR3 is CASSFLSGDYGYTF. CDR3 DNA sequence: TGTGCCAGCAGCTTCCTATCAGGGGACTATGGCTACACCTTC.

On this clone: This sample also contains other DNA sequences that code for the same CDR3. The chain combines TRBV6-5 with TRBJ2-5, with a tentative D call TRBD2 (6 bases). CDR3 size: 13 residues. Germline V lookup: CDR1 MNHEY, CDR2 SVGAGI. V was pared by 6 bases and J by 4 bases, with 12 bases between. DNA for the CDR3: TGTGCCAGCAGCCGGGGGTGGGGAGAGACCCAGTACTTC. It is translated as CASSRGWGETQYF.

On this clone: The identical CDR3 is also encoded by other nucleotide sequences in the sample. V gene TRBV5-1 combines with J gene TRBJ1-1; D is undetermined. The CDR3 is 15 amino acids. V lost 0 bases and J 0 bases, leaving 9 bases between the germline ends. The V gene's germline CDR1 is SGHRS and CDR2 YFSETQ. The DNA for the CDR3 is TGCGCCAGCAGCTTGGCCCAAGGTCTGAACACTGAAGCTTTCTTT. It encodes CASSLAQGLNTEAFF.

The chain is built from TRBV19 and TRBJ2-1, with 9 nucleotides matching TRBD2. The CDR3 loop spans 13 amino acids. The V segment lost 7 bases and the J segment 8 bases; nucleotides outside the gene matches: 6. Germline V gene lookup returns CDR1 LNHDA and CDR2 SQIVND (reference sequence). Here the CDR3 reads CASNVAGVDEQFF. The CDR3 DNA is TGTGCCAGTAATGTAGCGGGAGTCGATGAGCAGTTCTTC. The full variable domain, completed using reference TRBV19 and TRBJ2-1, is DGGITQSPKYLFRKEGQNVTLSCEQNLNHDAMYWYRQDPGQGLRLIYYSQIVNDFQKGDIAEGYSVSREKKESFPLTVTSAQKNPTAFYLCASNVAGVDEQFFGPGTRLTVL.

This clone was seen only once. The chain combines TRBV19 with TRBJ2-5; no clear D. The J call is uncertain, as TRBJ2-7 better fits the DNA end. This CDR3 region has 15 residues. The germline V gene has CDR1 LNHDA and CDR2 SQIVND (reference sequence). The CDR3 reads CASSIAGSETYEQYF. The CDR3 DNA follows: TGTGCCAGTAGTATAGCAGGATCCGAAACCTACGAGCAGTACTTC.

The DNA of the CDR3 is TGTGCCAGCAGCTTAGGACCTACGGGGTACGAGCAGTACTTC. Translated, it gives CASSLGPTGYEQYF. The V and J genes are TRBV7-2 and TRBJ2-7; D is possibly TRBD2 (5 bases). CDR1 is SGHTA, CDR2 FQGNSA, per germline. This CDR3 is 14 amino acids long. V was clipped by 1 base and J by 4 bases, with 11 bases between them.

The chain uses TRBV4-1 and TRBJ1-4; the D gene is possibly TRBD1 (5 bases). V was trimmed by 6 bases and J by 7 bases, leaving 12 bases between them. From germline, CDR1 is MGHRA and CDR2 YSYEKL. There are 13 residues in the CDR3. CDR3 residues: CASSGTGVEKLFF. Here the CDR3 DNA reads TGCGCCAGCAGTGGGACGGGGGTTGAAAAACTGTTTTTT.

The chain joins TRBV7-6 to TRBJ2-7; D not resolved. From germline, CDR1 is SGHVS and CDR2 FNYEAQ. The CDR3 spans 14 residues. V gave up 7 bases and J gave up 2 bases, with 15 bases separating them. The CDR3 DNA sequence: TGTGCCAGCAAGCCCCAGGACCTAACCTACGAGCAGTACTTC. Translated, it gives CASKPQDLTYEQYF.

This sequence joins TRBV5-4 and TRBJ2-7, with 9 nucleotides matching TRBD1. CDR1 and CDR2 (germline): SGHNT, YYREEE (reference sequence). Losses at the gene ends were 4 bases for V and 3 bases for J; bases not matched to a gene: 11. CDR3 length equals 16 residues. The CDR3 loop is CASSKKVPGQGYEQYF. CDR3 sequence (DNA): TGTGCCAGCAGCAAGAAGGTGCCGGGACAGGGCTACGAGCAGTACTTC. Using reference TRBV5-4 and TRBJ2-7 for the parts outside the CDR3, the full variable domain is ETGVTQSPTHLIKTRGQQVTLRCSSQSGHNTVSWYQQALGQGPQFIFQYYREEENGRGNFPPRFSGLQFPNYSSELNVNALELDDSALYLCASSKKVPGQGYEQYFGPGTRLTVT.

The rearrangement joins TRBV11-2 to TRBJ2-5; D may be TRBD2 (7 bases). V was clipped by 3 bases and J by 4 bases, with 21 bases between them. Germline V gene sequence: CDR1 SGHAT, CDR2 FQNNGV. The CDR3 contains 17 residues. CDR3 in DNA: TGTGCCAGCAGCTTCGGCGGACTTGGCCGGGGGGCAGAGACCCAGTACTTC. Amino acid sequence: CASSFGGLGRGAETQYF.